These 24 T cell receptor beta chains were sequenced from one sample in a study of HIV-infected patients and healthy controls. All unsorted peripheral T cells were captured because whole blood was used without fractionation. 500 ng RNA was reverse transcribed with alpha and beta constant-region primers. Each of the alpha and beta chains got its own library through chain-specific third strand synthesis with indices. TCRdb reprocessed the 5' RACE reads via MiXCR and lists one record per CDR3 protein. The table lists around 7,600 distinct CDR3 sequences, more than 8.5% of them singletons. The sample consisted of blood, taken before antiretroviral therapy. The receptors originated from an adult with HIV infection.

This clonotype was recorded at least ten times. The chain recombines TRBV6-1 with TRBJ1-5; D gene ambiguous. The germline CDR1 and CDR2 sequences are MNHNS and SASEGT. The CDR3 has 12 amino acids. The germline V and J ends were trimmed by 1 base and 4 bases, with 2 bases remaining between them. The CDR3 spells CASSEGNQPQHF. The CDR3 bases are TGTGCCAGCAGTGAAGGGAATCAGCCCCAGCATTTT.

This clonotype is medium-sized by share. The chain couples TRBV2 to TRBJ2-3; D is unresolved. Germline values: CDR1 SNHLY, CDR2 FYNNEI. V lost 8 bases and J 6 bases, leaving 12 bases between the germline ends. The CDR3 sequence is 12 residues long. CDR3: CASGVSSDTQYF. The DNA for the CDR3 is TGTGCCAGCGGAGTGTCCTCGGATACGCAGTATTTT.

This clonotype is termed medium-sized (0.01 to 0.1%). CDR3 nucleotide sequence: TGTGCCAGCAGTTGGGCTTCCTATGATACGCAGTATTTT. Translation: CASSWASYDTQYF. V gene TRBV28 combines with J gene TRBJ2-3; D is unresolved. Germline V CDR1 and CDR2: MDHEN, SYDVKM. V was pared by 4 bases and J by 6 bases, with 11 bases between. The CDR3 sequence is 13 residues long.

This clonotype was seen only a few times. This chain connects TRBV7-3 to TRBJ2-2; TRBD2 agrees at 7 bases. This CDR3 has 13 amino acids. V shed 10 bases and J 5 bases; nucleotides not matched to a gene: 7. In germline, CDR1 is SGHTA, CDR2 FQGTGA. The CDR3 loop reads CATTPSGTGELFF. The DNA of the CDR3 is TGTGCCACCACCCCTAGCGGTACCGGGGAGCTGTTTTTT.

This clonotype is labeled as medium-sized. The rearrangement uses TRBV19 and TRBJ1-5; tentative D call: TRBD1 (6 bases). The CDR3 covers 13 residues. Germline-derived CDR1 and CDR2 are LNHDA and SQIVND (reference sequence). V was shortened by 9 bases and J by 0 bases, with 9 bases between the two germline ends. CDR3 nucleotides: TGTGCCAGCGGACAGTTTAGCAATCAGCCCCAGCATTTT. Translated: CASGQFSNQPQHF.

With respect to this clonotype: No conserved phenylalanine or tryptophan ends this CDR3, so it is likely a read error. Because the CDR3's place on the DNA is in doubt, the DNA is left out and the CDR3 is given as listed by TCRdb. V and J are TRBV29-1 and TRBJ2-7; TRBD1, the table's D call, lacks a check against the DNA. The CDR3 is 13 residues long, counting both termini. Germline CDR1 reads SQVTM; CDR2 reads ANQGSEA. CDR3 sequence: CSGTQALSDEKDL.

As for this clonotype: Its ends do not fully match the called genes, so a read error is possible. The chain joins TRBV28 to TRBJ2-7; 9 bases are a match to TRBD1. CDR1 is MDHEN, CDR2 SYDVKM, per germline. The CDR3 consists of 15 residues. For the CDR3, the DNA is TGTGCCAGCAGCTTATCCGGGACAGGGTTATACGAGCAGTACTTC. It specifies CASSLSGTGLYEQYF.

This clonotype was counted many times. The V and J genes are TRBV14 and TRBJ2-7; TRBD1 or TRBD2 may be the D gene (5 bases each). Germline assignment: CDR1 SGHDN and CDR2 FVKESK. With 1 base removed from V and 1 base from J, the gap between germline ends came to 11 bases. CDR3 length: 15 amino acids. The CDR3 is CASSQVTGPSYEQYF. CDR3 DNA: TGTGCCAGCAGCCAAGTCACGGGACCGTCCTACGAGCAGTACTTC.

This clonotype was recorded at least ten times. The genes are TRBV15 and TRBJ2-5; D gene ambiguous. CDR3 length equals 11 residues. The germline V gene encodes CDR1 LNHNV and CDR2 YYDKDF (reference sequence). Trimming cost V 5 bases and J 7 bases, with 8 bases left between them. CDR3 residues: CATSSYTTQYF. In DNA form, the CDR3 reads TGTGCCACCAGCTCCTATACGACCCAGTACTTC.

This chain links TRBV5-5 with TRBJ2-1; D remains ambiguous. V was shortened by 4 bases and J by 2 bases, with 7 bases between the two germline ends. The CDR3 loop spans 13 amino acids. In germline, CDR1 is SGHKS, CDR2 YYEKEE (reference sequence). The CDR3 bases are TGTGCCAGCAGCCTTCTACCCTACAATGAGCAGTTCTTC. Amino acid sequence: CASSLLPYNEQFF.

In this sample, this clonotype turned up many times. A junction end diverges from the germline sequence, so it may reflect a read error. This chain uses TRBV2 with TRBJ2-5; a possible D gene is TRBD2 (6 bases). Per germline, CDR1 SNHLY and CDR2 FYNNEI. This CDR3 has 11 residues. This chain's CDR3 is CASIYPGLPSF. CDR3 coding DNA: TGTGCCAGCATCTACCCGGGACTCCCGAGCTTC.

This clonotype appeared many times. The CDR3 spells CASSQDADFDSNQPQHF. As DNA, the CDR3 is TGCGCCAGCAGCCAAGATGCCGACTTCGATAGCAATCAGCCCCAGCATTTT. The chain has TRBV4-3 and TRBJ1-5; D is undetermined. The V gene lost 0 bases and the J gene lost 0 bases, with 12 bases spanning the gap. In germline, CDR1 is LGHNA, CDR2 YSLEER. The CDR3 sequence is 17 residues long.

This clonotype showed up many times. For the CDR3, the DNA is TGTGCCACCAGCAGAGATCAGAGGGCCTACGAGCAGTACTTC. Its translation: CATSRDQRAYEQYF. V gene TRBV15 combines with J gene TRBJ2-7; TRBD2 is a possible D gene (5 bases). This CDR3 contains 14 residues. CDR1 and CDR2 from the germline V gene are LNHNV and YYDKDF (reference sequence). Trimming shortened V by 0 bases and J by 2 bases, and 8 bases separated the two germline ends.

This clonotype came up many times. The rearrangement joins TRBV20-1 to TRBJ1-5, with D maybe TRBD1 (6 bases). With 2 bases removed from V and 6 bases from J, the gap between germline ends came to 11 bases. The CDR3 has 13 amino acids. The germline CDR1 and CDR2 sequences are DFQATT and SNEGSKA (reference sequence). This CDR3 reads CSARQGKVQPQHF. The CDR3, as DNA: TGCAGTGCTAGACAGGGGAAGGTTCAGCCCCAGCATTTT.

This clonotype was counted at least ten times. V and J are TRBV7-2 and TRBJ2-6, with D maybe TRBD1 (6 bases). The germline CDR1 and CDR2 sequences are SGHTA and FQGNSA. Trimming shortened V by 4 bases and J by 0 bases, and 16 bases separated the two germline ends. The CDR3 loop spans 18 amino acids. The chain's CDR3 is CASSSRRQALSGANVLTF. For the CDR3, the DNA is TGTGCCAGCAGCTCACGTAGACAGGCACTCTCTGGGGCCAACGTCCTGACTTTC.

In this sample, this clonotype turned up many times. This rearrangement joins TRBV4-3 to TRBJ2-7; D gene ambiguous. This CDR3 comprises 15 residues. V lost 1 base and J lost 5, with 15 bases in between. Germline V gene sequence: CDR1 LGHNA, CDR2 YSLEER. CDR3 amino acids: CASSQAPKSLDEQYF. CDR3 DNA: TGCGCCAGCAGCCAAGCCCCAAAGTCGCTCGACGAGCAGTACTTC.

The J gene is TRBJ2-7, the V gene TRBV28, with D possibly matching TRBD1 (7 bases). Germline CDR1 is MDHEN and CDR2 is SYDVKM. V lost 6 bases and J lost 2, with 17 bases in between. The CDR3 length is 15 residues. The CDR3 is CASRMTGPGAYEQYF. DNA for the CDR3: TGTGCCAGCAGGATGACAGGGCCGGGGGCCTACGAGCAGTACTTC.

This clonotype has at least ten counts. The chain carries TRBV20-1 and TRBJ2-4; TRBD2 agrees at 14 bases. The CDR3 covers 16 residues. CDR1 DFQATT and CDR2 SNEGSKA come from the germline V gene (reference sequence). V was pared by 6 bases and J by 0 bases, with 4 bases of the junction left unmatched. This chain's CDR3 is CSAGLAGGRAKNIQYF. CDR3 nucleotide sequence: TGCAGTGCCGGACTAGCGGGGGGCAGAGCCAAAAACATTCAGTACTTC.

The chain joins TRBV6-5 to TRBJ1-2; 7 bases are a match to TRBD1. Trimming removed 6 bases from V and 1 base from J; junction bases left unmatched: 2. This CDR3 is built from 13 residues. CDR1 MNHEY and CDR2 SVGAGI come from the germline V gene. The CDR3 loop reads CASSRDSNYGYTF. CDR3 in DNA: TGTGCCAGCAGCCGGGACAGTAACTATGGCTACACCTTC.

This clonotype was seen at least ten times. The gene calls are TRBV5-1 and TRBJ2-6; D may match TRBD1 or TRBD2 (6 bases each). The CDR3 consists of 14 residues. The germline gives CDR1 SGHRS, CDR2 YFSETQ. With 6 bases removed from V and 2 bases from J, the gap between germline ends came to 9 bases. The CDR3 protein is CASTEGAGANVLTF. CDR3 nucleotide sequence: TGCGCCAGCACGGAGGGGGCTGGGGCCAACGTCCTGACTTTC.

This clonotype was detected a few times. The chain uses TRBV5-1 and TRBJ2-7; TRBD2 matches 8 bases. Losses at the gene ends were 0 bases for V and 3 bases for J; bases not matched to a gene: 2. This CDR3 has 14 residues. Germline CDR1 is SGHRS and CDR2 is YFSETQ. The CDR3 reads CASSLEAGVYEQYF. The CDR3 coding sequence is TGCGCCAGCAGCTTGGAAGCGGGAGTCTACGAGCAGTACTTC.

This clonotype showed up many times. The J gene is TRBJ2-7, the V gene TRBV27; D may be TRBD2 (5 bases). CDR1 and CDR2 (germline): MNHEY, SMNVEV (reference sequence). Trimming cost V 3 bases and J 1 base, with 7 bases left between them. The CDR3 loop spans 13 amino acids. The CDR3 region has the DNA TGTGCCAGCAGTTTTACGGGATCCTACGAGCAGTACTTC. Its protein is CASSFTGSYEQYF.

V is TRBV6-2 or TRBV6-3 and J is TRBJ1-5; D call uncertain. With 2 bases removed from V and 2 bases from J, the gap between germline ends came to 22 bases. The CDR3 covers 19 residues. CDR1 is MNHEY and CDR2 is SVGEGT in the germline V gene. CDR3 coding DNA: TGTGCCAGCAGTTACCGTGATGACCCGGCCCCGGATCGCAATCAGCCCCAGCATTTT. This sequence encodes CASSYRDDPAPDRNQPQHF.

This clonotype was picked up many times. The chain carries TRBV11-2 and TRBJ2-2; D unclear. Trimming left V 6 bases short and J 4 bases short, with 6 bases between. This CDR3 region has 12 residues. Germline CDR1 SGHAT, CDR2 FQNNGV. CDR3 sequence reads: CASRTLTGELFF. As DNA, the CDR3 is TGTGCCAGCAGGACGCTCACCGGGGAGCTGTTTTTT.